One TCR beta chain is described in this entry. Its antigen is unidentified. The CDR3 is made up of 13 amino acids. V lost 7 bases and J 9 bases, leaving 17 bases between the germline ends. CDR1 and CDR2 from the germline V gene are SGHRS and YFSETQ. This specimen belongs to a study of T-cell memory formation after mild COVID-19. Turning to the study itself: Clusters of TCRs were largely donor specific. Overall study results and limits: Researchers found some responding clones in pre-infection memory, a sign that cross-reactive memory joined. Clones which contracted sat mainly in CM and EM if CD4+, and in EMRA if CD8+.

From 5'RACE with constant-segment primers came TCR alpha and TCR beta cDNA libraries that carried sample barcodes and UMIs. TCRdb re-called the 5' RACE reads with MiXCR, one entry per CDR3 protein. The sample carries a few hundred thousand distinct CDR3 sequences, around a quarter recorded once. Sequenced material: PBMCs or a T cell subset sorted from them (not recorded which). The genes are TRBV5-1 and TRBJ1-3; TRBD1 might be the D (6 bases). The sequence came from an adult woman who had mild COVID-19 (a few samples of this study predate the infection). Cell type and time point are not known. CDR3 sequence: CASQQGHGGTIYF. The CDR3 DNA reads TGCGCCAGCCAACAGGGACACGGGGGCACCATATATTTT.